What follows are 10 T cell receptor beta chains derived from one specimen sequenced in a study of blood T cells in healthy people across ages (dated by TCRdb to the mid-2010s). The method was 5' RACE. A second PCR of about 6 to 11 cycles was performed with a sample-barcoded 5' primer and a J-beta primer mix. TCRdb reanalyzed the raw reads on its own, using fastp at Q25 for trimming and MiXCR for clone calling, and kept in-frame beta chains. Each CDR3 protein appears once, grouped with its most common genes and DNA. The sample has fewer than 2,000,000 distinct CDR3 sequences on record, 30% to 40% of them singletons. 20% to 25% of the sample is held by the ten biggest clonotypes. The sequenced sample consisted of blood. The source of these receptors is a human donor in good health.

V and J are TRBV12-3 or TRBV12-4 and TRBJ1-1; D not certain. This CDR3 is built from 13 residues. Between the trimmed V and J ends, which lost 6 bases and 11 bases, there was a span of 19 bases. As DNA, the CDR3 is TGTGCCAGCAGCCCCTTACTGGGAGGTAAGGCTTTCTTT. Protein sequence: CASSPLLGGKAFF.

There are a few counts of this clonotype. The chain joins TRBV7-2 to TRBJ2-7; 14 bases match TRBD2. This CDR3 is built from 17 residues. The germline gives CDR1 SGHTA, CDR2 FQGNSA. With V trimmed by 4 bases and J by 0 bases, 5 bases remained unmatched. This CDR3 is CASSSGLAGGFSYEQYF. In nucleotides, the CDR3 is TGTGCCAGCAGCTCTGGACTAGCGGGGGGATTCTCCTACGAGCAGTACTTC.

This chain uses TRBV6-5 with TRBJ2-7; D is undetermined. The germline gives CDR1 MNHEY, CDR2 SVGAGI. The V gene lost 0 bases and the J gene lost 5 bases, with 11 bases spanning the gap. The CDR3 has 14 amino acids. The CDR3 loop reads CASSYSRSVDEQYF. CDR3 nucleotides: TGTGCCAGCAGTTACTCTAGGAGTGTCGACGAGCAGTACTTC.

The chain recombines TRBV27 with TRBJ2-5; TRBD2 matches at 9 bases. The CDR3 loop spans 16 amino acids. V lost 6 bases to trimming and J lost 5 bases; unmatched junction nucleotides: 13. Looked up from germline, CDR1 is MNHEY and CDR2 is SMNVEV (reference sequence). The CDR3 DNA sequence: TGTGCCAGCAGCCCCTCTAGCGGGGAACGGCTTGAGACCCAGTACTTC. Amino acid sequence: CASSPSSGERLETQYF.

The CDR3 region has the DNA TGTGCCAGCAGCCCAAGGGCTAACCTCAACAATGAGCAGTTCTTC. Amino acid sequence: CASSPRANLNNEQFF. V is TRBV7-2 and J is TRBJ2-1; D remains unclear. V shed 5 bases and J shed 5 bases, with 16 bases lying between them. CDR1 and CDR2 from the germline V gene are SGHTA and FQGNSA. The CDR3 contains 15 residues.

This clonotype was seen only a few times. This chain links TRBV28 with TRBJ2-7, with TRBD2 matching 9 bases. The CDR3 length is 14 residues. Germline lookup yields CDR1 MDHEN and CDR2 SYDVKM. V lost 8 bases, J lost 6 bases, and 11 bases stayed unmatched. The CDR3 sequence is CASGNSGGGSEQYF. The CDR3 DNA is TGTGCCAGCGGAAATAGCGGGGGCGGGTCCGAGCAGTACTTC. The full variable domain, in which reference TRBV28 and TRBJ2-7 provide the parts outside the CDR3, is DVKVTQSSRYLVKRTGEKVFLECVQDMDHENMFWYRQDPGLGLRLIYFSYDVKMKEKGDIPEGYSVSREKKERFSLILESASTNQTSMYLCASGNSGGGSEQYFGPGTRLTVT.

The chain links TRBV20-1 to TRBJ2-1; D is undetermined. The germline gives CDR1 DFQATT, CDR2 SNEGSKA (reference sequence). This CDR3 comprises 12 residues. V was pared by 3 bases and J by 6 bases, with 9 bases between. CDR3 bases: TGCAGTGCTAGGCTTAGAATCAATGAGCAGTTCTTC. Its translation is CSARLRINEQFF.

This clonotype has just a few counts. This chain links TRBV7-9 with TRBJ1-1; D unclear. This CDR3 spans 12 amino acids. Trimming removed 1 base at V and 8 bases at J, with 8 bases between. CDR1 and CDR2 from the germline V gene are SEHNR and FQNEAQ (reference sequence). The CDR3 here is CASSLGSREAFF. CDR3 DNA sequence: TGTGCCAGCAGCTTAGGTTCGAGGGAAGCTTTCTTT.

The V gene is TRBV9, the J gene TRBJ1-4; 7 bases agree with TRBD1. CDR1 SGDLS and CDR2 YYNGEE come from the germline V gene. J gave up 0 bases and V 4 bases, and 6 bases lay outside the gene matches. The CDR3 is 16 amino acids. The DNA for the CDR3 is TGTGCCAGCAGCCTGACAGGGACCGCAACTAATGAAAAACTGTTTTTT. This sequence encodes CASSLTGTATNEKLFF.

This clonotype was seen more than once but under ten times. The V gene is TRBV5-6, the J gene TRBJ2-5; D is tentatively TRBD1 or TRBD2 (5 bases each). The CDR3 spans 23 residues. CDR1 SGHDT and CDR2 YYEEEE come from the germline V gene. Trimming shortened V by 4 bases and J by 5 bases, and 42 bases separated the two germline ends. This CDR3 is CASSLLGWGRVRDPDKAFETQYF. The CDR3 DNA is TGTGCCAGCAGCCTCCTGGGATGGGGTCGGGTACGGGACCCCGATAAGGCCTTTGAGACCCAGTACTTC.